This T cell receptor (beta chain) was captured by sequencing in a study of neoadjuvant anti-PD-1 for oral cavity cancer. Study as a whole: Patients without progression got a fourth dose around day 43. Study-wide results and limits: Only three patients per response group were TCR-analyzed; validation needed. Pretreatment Treg/Th17 ratio correlated inversely with post-treatment tumor clonality.

Sequenced by immunoSEQ multiplex PCR; TCRdb stores in-frame clones only, minus some. The sample yields about 68,000 clones, around 84% seen once. Documented time point: after neoadjuvant nivolumab, at surgical resection. CDR3 length: 14 amino acids. CDR1 is MNHEY and CDR2 is SMNVEV in the germline V gene (reference sequence). The ends were cut back, 2 bases at V and 7 bases at J, with 12 bases in the middle. Comment on this clone: The target antigen is unknown.

The chain recombines TRBV27 with TRBJ2-1; D possibly corresponds to TRBD1 (6 bases). The TCR sequence derives from a person aged 35 to 85 with oral cavity squamous cell carcinoma. The sequenced sample was PBMCs, obtained after nivolumab (anti-PD-1) treatment. This chain's CDR3 is CASSLGTPPNEQFF. Here the CDR3 DNA reads TGTGCCAGCAGTTTAGGGACACCCCCGAATGAGCAGTTCTTC.